Following are 24 T cell receptor beta chains from one sample sequenced in a study of control samples from healthy donors and cancer patients. Here immunoSEQ multiplex PCR was the method, and the copy in TCRdb shows in-frame clones only, minus some. The data hold approximately 100,000 clones, with 90% observed a single time. The sequencing input was blood. These receptors were obtained from a human donor in good health. The donor label of this sample is uncertain.

The V gene is TRBV19, the J gene TRBJ2-7; 11 bases map to TRBD1. This CDR3 has 15 residues. Germline loops: CDR1 LNHDA, CDR2 SQIVND (reference sequence). Germline trimming cut 8 bases from V and 3 bases from J; bases unmatched to any gene: 9. The CDR3 DNA sequence: TGTGCCAGTTCTATAGGCGGGACAGGGGGCTACGAGCAGTACTTC. Translated, it gives CASSIGGTGGYEQYF.

This chain connects TRBV3-1 (or the pseudogene TRBV3-2) to TRBJ1-2; TRBD1 agrees at 8 bases. Unmatched junction bases numbered 1, after V lost 0 bases and J lost 4 bases. This CDR3 is 14 amino acids long. The germline V gene encodes CDR1 LGHDT and CDR2 YNNKEL (reference sequence). As DNA, the CDR3 is TGTGCCAGCAGCCAAGAAGGGACAGGCTATGGCTACACCTTC. Amino acids: CASSQEGTGYGYTF.

The rearrangement joins TRBV5-6 to TRBJ1-1; D ambiguous. V shed 0 bases and J shed 6 bases, with 12 bases lying between them. This CDR3 has 14 residues. Germline CDR1 is SGHDT and CDR2 is YYEEEE. In nucleotides, the CDR3 is TGTGCCAGCAGCTTGGGACACGGTAGCGCTGAAGCTTTCTTT. Translating gives CASSLGHGSAEAFF.

This clone showed up just once. The gene calls are TRBV19 and TRBJ1-5; 7 positions agree with TRBD1. The CDR3 covers 15 residues. V lost 5 bases and J lost 3; bases outside the gene matches: 7. Germline values: CDR1 LNHDA, CDR2 SQIVND (reference sequence). The CDR3 DNA sequence: TGTGCCAGTAGTGACCAACAGGGGTCCAATCAGCCCCAGCATTTT. Its protein is CASSDQQGSNQPQHF.

The V and J genes are TRBV6-5 and TRBJ1-2, with D maybe TRBD1 (5 bases). Germline CDR1 is MNHEY and CDR2 is SVGAGI. This CDR3 has 13 residues. Trimming took 5 bases from V and 6 from J, leaving 13 bases between them. The CDR3 nucleotides read TGTGCCAGCAGTCAAAGGGGATTTGATGGCTACACCTTC. The encoded protein is CASSQRGFDGYTF.

The DNA for the CDR3 is TGTGCCAGCAGCGGCAGGGGGCGCTTAGATTCACCCCTCCACTTT. Residues: CASSGRGRLDSPLHF. The chain combines TRBV11-1 with TRBJ1-6; 8 nucleotides match TRBD1. The CDR3 has 15 amino acids. Germline V CDR1 and CDR2: SGHAT, FQDESV (reference sequence). V lost 5 bases, J lost 8 bases, and 8 bases stayed unmatched.

This chain connects TRBV6-2 or TRBV6-3 to TRBJ2-7, with D unresolved. CDR1 and CDR2 from the germline V gene are MNHEY and SVGEGT. The CDR3 covers 14 residues. V was trimmed by 0 bases and J by 5 bases, leaving 11 bases between them. In DNA form, the CDR3 reads TGTGCCAGCAGTTACTCCCCGCAAGGAAACGAGCAGTACTTC. It translates to CASSYSPQGNEQYF.

In this sample, this clone turned up once. The chain is built from TRBV18 and TRBJ2-3; weak D call: TRBD2 (6 bases). Trimming cost V 3 bases and J 1 base, with 14 bases left between them. CDR1 KGHSH and CDR2 LQKENI come from the germline V gene. CDR3 length: 16 amino acids. The CDR3 DNA sequence: TGTGCCAGCTCACCCCGGAGGGACCTGCGCACAGATACGCAGTATTTT. It encodes CASSPRRDLRTDTQYF.

CDR3 sequence: CASSQDLNTEAFF. Here the CDR3 DNA reads TGCGCCAGCAGCCAAGATCTGAACACTGAAGCTTTCTTT. This sequence joins TRBV4-3 and TRBJ1-1, with D hard to call. V shed 0 bases and J shed 0 bases, with 2 bases lying between them. Germline CDR1 reads LGHNA; CDR2 reads YSLEER. The CDR3 is 13 amino acids.

This chain connects TRBV7-8 to TRBJ1-3; 7 bases match TRBD1. The CDR3 consists of 17 residues. The V gene end was trimmed by 2 bases and the J gene end by 4 bases; junction bases not matched to a gene: 11. Germline CDR1 is SGHVS and CDR2 is FQNEAQ. CDR3 protein: CASSLLWQGDGGNTIYF. CDR3 bases: TGTGCCAGCAGCTTACTCTGGCAGGGGGATGGAGGAAACACCATATATTTT.

The CDR3 reads CASRTIALNTNEQFF. For the CDR3, the DNA is TGTGCCAGCAGGACGATAGCACTCAACACCAATGAGCAGTTCTTC. The V call is TRBV6-5, the J call TRBJ2-1; D not certain. The CDR3 consists of 15 residues. Germline lookup yields CDR1 MNHEY and CDR2 SVGAGI. Trimming took 6 bases from V and 6 from J, leaving 18 bases between them.

The rearrangement uses TRBV19 and TRBJ1-1; 7 bases are a match to TRBD1. Germline V gene sequence: CDR1 LNHDA, CDR2 SQIVND (reference sequence). The length of the CDR3 is 13 residues. Germline trimming cut 10 bases from V and 3 bases from J; bases unmatched to any gene: 8. The CDR3: CAIRPDRDTEAFF. The CDR3 coding sequence is TGTGCCATTCGGCCAGACAGGGACACTGAAGCTTTCTTT. Full variable domain (missing parts from reference TRBV19 and TRBJ1-1): DGGITQSPKYLFRKEGQNVTLSCEQNLNHDAMYWYRQDPGQGLRLIYYSQIVNDFQKGDIAEGYSVSREKKESFPLTVTSAQKNPTAFYLCAIRPDRDTEAFFGQGTRLTVV.

This chain's CDR3 is CASSLAILGQGREETQYF. The CDR3 DNA reads as TGCGCCAGCAGCCTCGCGATTCTAGGACAGGGGAGAGAAGAGACCCAGTACTTC. The rearrangement joins TRBV5-1 to TRBJ2-5; 9 bases map to TRBD1. Unmatched junction bases numbered 16, after V lost 4 bases and J lost 3 bases. Germline CDR1 reads SGHRS; CDR2 reads YFSETQ. This CDR3 has 18 amino acids.

There are a few counts of this clone. The gene calls are TRBV4-2 and TRBJ2-1, with a tentative D call TRBD1 (8 bases). The germline CDR1 and CDR2 sequences are LGHNA and YNFKEQ. The CDR3 spans 17 residues. Trimming took 3 bases from V and 4 from J, leaving 19 bases between them. In DNA, the CDR3 is TGTGCCAGCAGCCAGGAGGGCACAGGGGGGGTGTACAATGAGCAGTTCTTC. Protein product: CASSQEGTGGVYNEQFF.

This chain connects TRBV19 to TRBJ1-1, with TRBD1 identical over 9 bases. J was trimmed by 9 bases and V by 3 bases; bases with no gene match: 5. The CDR3 runs to 13 residues. CDR1 and CDR2 from the germline V gene are LNHDA and SQIVND (reference sequence). This chain's CDR3 is CASSIPGQGQAFF. CDR3 nucleotides: TGTGCCAGTAGTATCCCGGGACAGGGACAAGCTTTCTTT.

About this clone itself: Other nucleotide sequences from this sample produce the same CDR3. This chain connects TRBV7-8 to TRBJ1-5; 9 bases fit TRBD1. The CDR3 loop spans 14 amino acids. Germline V CDR1 and CDR2: SGHVS, FQNEAQ. J was trimmed by 4 bases and V by 5 bases; bases with no gene match: 3. The CDR3 protein is CASSPGTGNQPQHF. The CDR3 nucleotides read TGTGCCAGCAGCCCAGGGACAGGGAATCAGCCCCAGCATTTT.

This chain connects TRBV9 to TRBJ2-5; 9 nucleotides match TRBD1. The germline V gene has CDR1 SGDLS and CDR2 YYNGEE. Unmatched junction bases numbered 10, after V lost 3 bases and J lost 4 bases. CDR3 size: 16 residues. For the CDR3, the DNA is TGTGCCAGCAGCGCAACCGGGACAGGGTGGGGAGAGACCCAGTACTTC. Translating it yields CASSATGTGWGETQYF.

The chain recombines TRBV6-5 with TRBJ1-5; 9 bases align to TRBD1. Germline-derived CDR1 and CDR2 are MNHEY and SVGAGI. Trimming cost V 11 bases and J 4 bases; bases outside gene matches: 6. The CDR3 consists of 13 residues. The CDR3 protein is CAAWDRVNQPQHF. For the CDR3, the DNA is TGTGCCGCCTGGGACAGGGTAAATCAGCCCCAGCATTTT.

V is TRBV7-9 and J is TRBJ1-1, with D unclear. Trimming cost V 5 bases and J 8 bases, with 9 bases left between them. The length of the CDR3 is 11 residues. Germline V gene lookup returns CDR1 SEHNR and CDR2 FQNEAQ (reference sequence). The CDR3 loop reads CASSRTSEAFF. The DNA for the CDR3 is TGTGCCAGCAGCCGTACGTCGGAAGCTTTCTTT.

V usage is TRBV19 and J usage is TRBJ1-1, with a weak D call TRBD1 (5 bases). The CDR3 has 14 amino acids. V was clipped by 5 bases and J by 0 bases, with 10 bases between them. Germline-derived CDR1 and CDR2 are LNHDA and SQIVND (reference sequence). CDR3 amino acids: CASSLGTLNTEAFF. The DNA for the CDR3 is TGTGCCAGTAGTCTCGGGACTTTGAACACTGAAGCTTTCTTT.

The V gene is TRBV5-1, the J gene TRBJ1-6; TRBD1 agrees at 7 bases. CDR1 and CDR2 (germline): SGHRS, YFSETQ. The CDR3 consists of 14 residues. The junction had 1 base not matched to a gene; V was cut back by 0 bases and J by 7 bases. The CDR3 nucleotides are TGCGCCAGCAGCTTGGCAGGGGGGAATTCACCCCTCCACTTT. Translation gives CASSLAGGNSPLHF.

This sequence joins TRBV7-9 and TRBJ1-1, with 9 positions matching TRBD1. The CDR3 is 14 amino acids. Germline V gene sequence: CDR1 SEHNR, CDR2 FQNEAQ (reference sequence). Trimming at V came to 5 bases and at J to 3 bases, leaving 4 bases not matched to a gene. The CDR3 DNA follows: TGTGCCAGCAGCCCCGGACAGGGGTACACTGAAGCTTTCTTT. The encoded protein is CASSPGQGYTEAFF. The full variable domain, with the rest looked up from reference TRBV7-9 and TRBJ1-1, is DTGVSQNPRHKITKRGQNVTFRCDPISEHNRLYWYRQTLGQGPEFLTYFQNEAQLEKSRLLSDRFSAERPKGSFSTLEIQRTEQGDSAMYLCASSPGQGYTEAFFGQGTRLTVV.

The chain employs TRBV7-6 and TRBJ2-3; no firm D call. Deletions cut 0 bases from V and 2 bases from J, with 6 bases between. This CDR3 is built from 14 residues. Germline lookup yields CDR1 SGHVS and CDR2 FNYEAQ. The CDR3 nucleotides read TGTGCCAGCAGCTTAGCAGGGCTCACAGATACGCAGTATTTT. Protein: CASSLAGLTDTQYF.

The genes are TRBV6-5 and TRBJ1-6, with D possibly being TRBD1 (5 bases). V was cut by 7 bases and J by 8 bases, with 15 bases left in between. The germline V gene encodes CDR1 MNHEY and CDR2 SVGAGI. The CDR3 loop spans 14 amino acids. The CDR3 loop is CASNPRVYDSPLHF. The CDR3 DNA reads TGTGCCAGCAACCCCAGGGTATATGATTCACCCCTCCACTTT.